The 30 T cell receptor beta chains below all came from one sample that was sequenced in a study of response to subunit inactivated influenza vaccine. MiXCR, run by TCRdb on the RT-PCR reads, gives a single entry per CDR3 protein. The data contain over 650,000 distinct CDR3 sequences, roughly 18% of them singletons. The sample was PBMCs from blood, taken roughly 5 days after vaccination. The receptors derive from a man in his fifties who received an inactivated influenza vaccine.

This clonotype was found a few times. The V call is TRBV11-2, the J call TRBJ2-3; D remains ambiguous. The ends were cut back, 0 bases at V and 8 bases at J, with 12 bases in the middle. Looked up from germline, CDR1 is SGHAT and CDR2 is FQNNGV. The CDR3 totals 14 residues. The CDR3 nucleotides read TGTGCCAGCAGCTTAGATCGCTGGAGTGGTACGCAGTATTTT. Translation: CASSLDRWSGTQYF.

This clonotype has just a few counts. The chain couples TRBV9 to TRBJ1-2; weak D call: TRBD1 (6 bases). The CDR3 covers 15 residues. Trimming took off 3 bases at V and 9 bases at J, with 21 bases between the two ends. Germline V gives CDR1 SGDLS, CDR2 YYNGEE. This CDR3 reads CASSADVDSSSSYTF. DNA of the CDR3: TGTGCCAGCAGCGCCGACGTGGACAGTTCGTCGAGCTACACCTTC.

This clonotype was seen ten or more times. The rearrangement joins TRBV12-3 or TRBV12-4 to TRBJ1-1; D gene unclear. The CDR3 length is 12 residues. V dropped 2 bases and J dropped 6 bases, with 7 bases sitting between them. DNA for the CDR3: TGTGCCAGCAGTTTATCCCCAGCTGAAGCTTTCTTT. It codes for CASSLSPAEAFF.

There are a few counts of this clonotype. The chain uses TRBV20-1 and TRBJ2-7; 8 bases match TRBD2. The CDR3 loop spans 14 amino acids. Trimming at V came to 6 bases and at J to 5 bases, leaving 12 bases not matched to a gene. Germline V CDR1 and CDR2: DFQATT, SNEGSKA (reference sequence). CDR3 protein: CSAGREGLIDEQYF. The DNA of the CDR3 is TGCAGTGCGGGACGGGAGGGCCTGATAGACGAGCAGTACTTC.

The genes are TRBV12-3 or TRBV12-4 and TRBJ2-3, with 12 bases identical to TRBD2. The CDR3 is 16 amino acids. Trimming at V came to 6 bases and at J to 1 base, leaving 5 bases not matched to a gene. CDR3 loop: CASRILAGGGTDTQYF. The CDR3 DNA reads as TGTGCCAGCAGAATACTAGCGGGGGGCGGCACAGATACGCAGTATTTT.

This clonotype showed up just a few times. The chain employs TRBV4-2 and TRBJ2-7; D is ambiguous. Per the germline V gene, CDR1 is LGHNA and CDR2 is YNFKEQ. CDR3 length: 14 amino acids. Trimming took off 0 bases at V and 3 bases at J, with 9 bases between the two ends. DNA of the CDR3: TGTGCCAGCAGCCAAGAGCTGGGGTACTACGAGCAGTACTTC. Translated, it gives CASSQELGYYEQYF.

This clonotype was recorded a few times. The chain is built from TRBV12-3 or TRBV12-4 and TRBJ2-3; D unclear. This CDR3 has 12 amino acids. The V and J ends lost 7 bases and 4 bases respectively, with 9 bases between them. The CDR3 is CASNLGADTQYF. For the CDR3, the DNA is TGTGCCAGCAACCTTGGGGCAGATACGCAGTATTTT.

The chain uses TRBV20-1 and TRBJ2-3; D possibly corresponds to TRBD2 (5 bases). The germline V gene has CDR1 DFQATT and CDR2 SNEGSKA (reference sequence). Trimming stripped 6 bases from V and 7 bases from J, with 8 bases between. CDR3 length: 10 residues. The CDR3 reads CSATGNTQYF. The DNA of the CDR3 is TGCAGTGCCACGGGGAATACGCAGTATTTT.

A few counts support this clonotype. This chain links TRBV5-8 with TRBJ2-4; D may be TRBD1 (6 bases). The V gene's germline CDR1 is SGHTS and CDR2 YDEGEE. The CDR3 extends over 14 amino acids. Trimming shortened V by 2 bases and J by 4 bases, and 10 bases separated the two germline ends. The CDR3 DNA reads as TGTGCCAGCAGCTTCCTCGGACAGAAAAACATTCAGTACTTC. Translating gives CASSFLGQKNIQYF.

The V and J genes are TRBV7-2 and TRBJ2-5; 7 bases fit TRBD2. Trimming cost V 6 bases and J 4 bases; bases outside gene matches: 11. This CDR3 comprises 15 residues. CDR1 is SGHTA, CDR2 FQGNSA, per germline. The CDR3 sequence is CASRSSGTPPETQYF. CDR3 sequence (DNA): TGTGCCAGCAGGTCAAGCGGGACCCCCCCAGAGACCCAGTACTTC.

This clonotype was counted many times. The J gene is TRBJ2-7, the V gene TRBV10-3; D is perhaps TRBD1 (5 bases). This CDR3 is 15 amino acids long. V lost 0 bases, J lost 5 bases, and 14 bases lay in between. Germline V gene lookup returns CDR1 ENHRY and CDR2 SYGVKD. The CDR3 here is CAISESGQRSDEQYF. For the CDR3, the DNA is TGTGCCATCAGTGAGTCCGGACAAAGGTCAGACGAGCAGTACTTC.

A remark on this clonotype: At one boundary the junction diverges from the germline segment, which might be a read error. V gene TRBV6-2 or TRBV6-3 combines with J gene TRBJ2-7; possibly TRBD2 for D (6 bases). This CDR3 is built from 11 residues. Germline assignment: CDR1 MNHEY and CDR2 SVGEGT. The CDR3 DNA is TGTGCCAGCAGTTCTGGAGGGCTCCGCGACTTC. This codes for CASSSGGLRDF.

This clonotype showed up just a few times. The rearrangement joins TRBV24-1 to TRBJ2-1; D perhaps matches TRBD1 (6 bases). The V gene's germline CDR1 is KGHDR and CDR2 SFDVKD. Between the trimmed V and J ends, which lost 5 bases and 4 bases, there was a span of 11 bases. The CDR3 covers 14 residues. CDR3 DNA sequence: TGTGCCACCAGTGCCCCAGGGGAATACAATGAGCAGTTCTTC. Residues: CATSAPGEYNEQFF.

The DNA of the CDR3 is TGTGCCAGCAGCTTACCCCACTCTAGCACAGATACGCAGTATTTT. Its protein product is CASSLPHSSTDTQYF. V usage is TRBV7-9 and J usage is TRBJ2-3; D gene ambiguous. The CDR3 is 15 amino acids. Per the germline V gene, CDR1 is SEHNR and CDR2 is FQNEAQ (reference sequence). V lost 2 bases to trimming and J lost 0 bases, with 9 bases between them.

The chain carries TRBV5-1 and TRBJ1-4; tentative D call: TRBD1 (5 bases). CDR1 SGHRS and CDR2 YFSETQ come from the germline V gene. V was trimmed by 0 bases and J by 5 bases, leaving 5 bases between them. CDR3 size: 13 residues. The CDR3 coding sequence is TGCGCCAGCAGCTTGGGACAGAATGAAAAACTGTTTTTT. It yields the protein CASSLGQNEKLFF.

In its sample, this clonotype was seen a few times. This chain uses TRBV5-1 with TRBJ1-6; the D is unclear. V was shortened by 0 bases and J by 9 bases, with 13 bases between the two germline ends. Germline CDR1 reads SGHRS; CDR2 reads YFSETQ. The CDR3 is 15 amino acids. This CDR3 is CASSLETSVGSPLHF. The CDR3 coding sequence is TGCGCCAGCAGCTTGGAGACATCGGTGGGTTCACCCCTCCACTTT.

The rearrangement links TRBV9 to TRBJ2-2; a possible D gene is TRBD1 (6 bases). CDR3 size: 15 residues. V shed 2 bases and J shed 2 bases, with 10 bases lying between them. Germline-derived CDR1 and CDR2 are SGDLS and YYNGEE. The CDR3 protein is CASSVQGPNTGELFF. The DNA of the CDR3 is TGTGCCAGCAGCGTTCAGGGGCCCAACACCGGGGAGCTGTTTTTT.

This chain connects TRBV5-5 to TRBJ2-5, with 7 bases fitting TRBD2. Germline loops: CDR1 SGHKS, CDR2 YYEKEE (reference sequence). The CDR3 covers 16 residues. V gave up 1 base and J gave up 4 bases; unmatched junction bases: 10. CDR3 in amino acids: CASSLRAGAVGETQYF. The CDR3 DNA follows: TGTGCCAGCAGCTTGAGGGCGGGAGCAGTAGGAGAGACCCAGTACTTC.

V gene TRBV28 combines with J gene TRBJ2-7, with 7 bases that match TRBD1. Germline assignment: CDR1 MDHEN and CDR2 SYDVKM. The CDR3 is 14 residues long. The junction had 7 bases not matched to a gene; V was cut back by 1 base and J by 7 bases. CDR3 residues: CASSLSRGLWEQYF. The CDR3, as DNA: TGTGCCAGCAGTTTATCAAGGGGGCTTTGGGAGCAGTACTTC.

The chain carries TRBV7-2 and TRBJ2-7; 7 bases agree with TRBD2. The CDR3 is made up of 15 amino acids. CDR1 and CDR2 (germline): SGHTA, FQGNSA. The V gene end was trimmed by 4 bases and the J gene end by 3 bases; junction bases not matched to a gene: 9. The CDR3 spells CASSSGLSGYYEQYF. Written as DNA, the CDR3 is TGTGCCAGCAGCTCGGGACTTAGCGGGTACTACGAGCAGTACTTC.

V and J are TRBV5-1 and TRBJ1-1; TRBD1 matches 8 bases. CDR1 is SGHRS, CDR2 YFSETQ, per germline. After removal of 3 bases from V and 3 bases from J, the junction contained 1 base not matched to a gene. CDR3 size: 13 residues. The CDR3 region is CASSWGQDTEAFF. In nucleotides, the CDR3 is TGCGCCAGCAGCTGGGGACAGGACACTGAAGCTTTCTTT.

This clonotype was seen more than once but under ten times. CDR3 coding DNA: TGTGCCAGCAGTATGTATGGAGATACGCAGTATTTT. Translating gives CASSMYGDTQYF. This chain connects TRBV12-3 or TRBV12-4 to TRBJ2-3; no definite D call. V dropped 5 bases and J dropped 5 bases, with 8 bases sitting between them. This CDR3 contains 12 residues.

This clonotype appeared many times. V is TRBV4-3 and J is TRBJ1-1, with D unclear. Germline CDR1 is LGHNA and CDR2 is YSLEER. V lost 0 bases to trimming and J lost 1 base, with 12 bases between them. This CDR3 region has 16 residues. DNA for the CDR3: TGCGCCAGCAGCCAAGATTGGCTGACGGAGAACACTGAAGCTTTCTTT. Its translation: CASSQDWLTENTEAFF.

J is TRBJ1-1 and V is TRBV5-5, with D possibly TRBD1 on 5 matching bases. Trimming cost V 1 base and J 7 bases, with 14 bases left between them. The CDR3 is made up of 14 amino acids. CDR1 and CDR2 from the germline V gene are SGHKS and YYEKEE (reference sequence). The CDR3: CASSLSSGMGEAFF. In DNA form, the CDR3 reads TGTGCCAGCAGCTTGTCATCAGGGATGGGTGAAGCTTTCTTT.

This clonotype occurred many times. V and J are TRBV29-1 and TRBJ2-5; D unclear. The length of the CDR3 is 12 residues. V was shortened by 4 bases and J by 5 bases, with 11 bases between the two germline ends. Looked up from germline, CDR1 is SQVTM and CDR2 is ANQGSEA. CDR3 nucleotide sequence: TGCAGCGTTGTAGGAGCGCGGGAGACCCAGTACTTC. Protein sequence: CSVVGARETQYF.

The chain has TRBV6-5 and TRBJ2-1, with 10 bases matching TRBD1. The germline V gene has CDR1 MNHEY and CDR2 SVGAGI. The trim removed 4 bases at V and 3 bases at J, leaving 6 bases unmatched. The CDR3 covers 16 residues. The CDR3 DNA is TGTGCCAGCAGTTCCGCCGGGACAGGGGTCTACAATGAGCAGTTCTTC. Amino acids: CASSSAGTGVYNEQFF.

The chain carries TRBV28 and TRBJ1-5, with a weak D call TRBD1 (5 bases). The CDR3 consists of 13 residues. V was trimmed by 6 bases and J by 6 bases, leaving 12 bases between them. Looked up from germline, CDR1 is MDHEN and CDR2 is SYDVKM. This CDR3 reads CASRSTGGQPQHF. The DNA of the CDR3 is TGTGCCAGCAGGAGCACGGGGGGTCAGCCCCAGCATTTT.

This clonotype was counted only a few times. The chain couples TRBV20-1 to TRBJ2-7; D is perhaps TRBD1 or TRBD2 (5 bases each). The CDR3 length is 15 residues. Germline assignment: CDR1 DFQATT and CDR2 SNEGSKA (reference sequence). V dropped 3 bases and J dropped 9 bases, with 24 bases sitting between them. The CDR3 nucleotides are TGCAGTGCTAGTGAACCGCGCGACAGCTCACGGGGGCAGTACTTC. Its protein is CSASEPRDSSRGQYF.

J is TRBJ2-2 and V is TRBV18, with D maybe TRBD1 (8 bases). The V gene's germline CDR1 is KGHSH and CDR2 LQKENI. Trimming left V 1 base short and J 6 bases short, with 12 bases between. The CDR3 totals 15 residues. The CDR3 nucleotides are TGTGCCAGCTCACCACGGACAGGGAGGGCCGGGGAGCTGTTTTTT. This translates into CASSPRTGRAGELFF.

This clonotype was detected ten times or more. This sequence joins TRBV20-1 and TRBJ1-2; D is unresolved. CDR3 length: 13 amino acids. The germline V gene has CDR1 DFQATT and CDR2 SNEGSKA (reference sequence). Trimming took 4 bases from V and 0 from J, leaving 9 bases between them. In DNA, the CDR3 is TGCAGTGCTAAGGCGCCTGCTAACTATGGCTACACCTTC. Protein: CSAKAPANYGYTF.